This T cell receptor beta chain was observed in a study of cytomegalovirus exposure and HLA in healthy donors. As for the study in general: Early released data had about 80 million unique TCRs, all coming from HLA-typed donors. Findings and limits, study-wide: Analysis performed later showed TCR beta chains linked to HLA being more clonally expanded than equally common others. Some TCR beta chains (roughly 160 of them) were listed as cytomegalovirus-associated. V- and J-gene trimming in TCR beta was tied to a missense DCLRE1C variant by an analysis performed later.

For this clone: The antigen is undetermined. A read error may account for a junction end that differs from germline. Other DNA sequences of this sample code for an identical CDR3.

This CDR3 spans 14 amino acids. CDR1 and CDR2 from the germline V gene are MNHEY and SVGAGI. The PCR ran on 60 Vbeta and 13 Jbeta primers. Here immunoSEQ multiplex PCR was the method, and the copy in TCRdb shows in-frame clones only, minus some. The profile shows roughly 100,000 clones, approximately 66% of them singletons. Specimen: PBMCs. V and J are TRBV6-5 and TRBJ1-4; D is unresolved. The clonotype originates from a woman in her forties or fifties in good health and CMV-seronegative. CDR3 bases: TGTGCCAGCAGCTACTCGAGGGCTGATGAAAAACTGTTTTTT. Translated, it gives CASSYSRADEKLFF.